Detailed here is one T cell receptor (beta chain). This clone has only a few counts. No antigen is known for it. No per-base quality is available; no much larger clone lies one base away. CDR1 and CDR2 are read off the germline V gene as MNHEY and SVGAGI. Relative to germline, V is 5 bases shorter and J is 4 bases shorter, with 11 bases between their ends. The CDR3 runs 13 amino acids, cysteine and phenylalanine included. Kept here is only the CDR3 DNA, which spans 39 bases and is read in frame from base 1. These data originate in a study of control samples from healthy donors and cancer patients (dated by TCRdb to about 2020). The library was made by the immunoSEQ multiplex PCR assay. TCRdb stores this immuneACCESS table with in-frame sequences only. Part of the clones is absent; in the studies checked, under half of the shortfall reflects unresolved V genes, and no reason is known for the rest. The sample includes 90,000 to 150,000 clones, with approximately 87% observed a single time. The top ten constitute about an eighth of the sample.

The sequenced material came from blood. The source of this sequence is a man aged 25-45 years in good health. The V and J genes are TRBV6-5 and TRBJ1-2, with TRBD1 tentatively as D gene (5 bases match). The CDR3 reads as follows: CASSRSGGYGYTF. The DNA sequence follows: TGTGCCAGCAGTAGAAGTGGGGGCTATGGCTACACCTTC.